This T cell receptor (beta chain) was sequenced during a study of cytomegalovirus exposure and HLA in healthy donors. Both 60 Vbeta primers and 13 Jbeta primers went into the PCR. Measured with immunoSEQ multiplex PCR; TCRdb has only the in-frame clones, and not every one. Of around 93,000 clones listed, around 82% were seen once; the top ten hold about 3.7%. This CDR3 has 15 amino acids. Trimming shortened V by 3 bases and J by 0 bases, and 9 bases separated the two germline ends. Germline values: CDR1 LNHDA, CDR2 SQIVND (reference sequence). J is TRBJ1-3 and V is TRBV19; D gene unclear. The TCR originated in a man aged 30-40 years in good health and CMV-seropositive. Sequencing input: PBMCs. This chain's CDR3 is CASSMSASSGNTIYF. In DNA, the CDR3 is TGTGCCAGTAGTATGTCAGCGAGCTCTGGAAACACCATATATTTT.